This T cell receptor (beta chain) appears in the sequencing data of a study of blood T cells in healthy people across ages. Through a sample-barcoded 5' primer and a J-beta primer mix, a second PCR was run for roughly 7 to 12 cycles. TCRdb itself ran the 5' RACE reads through MiXCR, one entry per CDR3 protein. The repertoire includes about 780,000 distinct CDR3 sequences, about 46% of them detected once, and around 18% sits in the top ten. Looked up from germline, CDR1 is SGHTA and CDR2 is FQGNSA. The CDR3 has 14 residues. The V gene lost 0 bases and the J gene lost 3 bases, with 9 bases spanning the gap.

The rearrangement links TRBV7-2 to TRBJ2-7, with TRBD2 as a possible D gene (5 bases). Sequencing used blood. The TCR originated in a man aged 80 or over in good health. The CDR3 coding sequence is TGTGCCAGCAGCTTAGCTTCTAGCCGCTACGAGCAGTACTTC. Amino acid sequence: CASSLASSRYEQYF.